This TCR delta chain originates from a study of gamma-delta T cells after stem cell transplantation. TCRdb ran CATT on the RT-PCR reads. The table shows just over 15,000 delta-chain clones, with approximately 8.5% occurring only once. This CDR3 is built from 18 residues. Germline V gene sequence: CDR1 GEAIGNYY, CDR2 EKD. This clone was recorded many times. A read error is the likely source, as a far larger clone sits one nucleotide away. Other DNA sequences in the sample encode the same CDR3. V and J are TRDV2 and TRDJ1, with 13 nucleotides matching TRDD3. The TCR comes from a human donor. It is not recorded whose cells these are; they may come from a transplant donor. The material sequenced was gamma-delta T cells. CDR3 nucleotides: TGTGCCTGTGACACCCTAAAATTACTGGGGGATACGACCGACAAACTCATCTTT. It is translated as CACDTLKLLGDTTDKLIF.